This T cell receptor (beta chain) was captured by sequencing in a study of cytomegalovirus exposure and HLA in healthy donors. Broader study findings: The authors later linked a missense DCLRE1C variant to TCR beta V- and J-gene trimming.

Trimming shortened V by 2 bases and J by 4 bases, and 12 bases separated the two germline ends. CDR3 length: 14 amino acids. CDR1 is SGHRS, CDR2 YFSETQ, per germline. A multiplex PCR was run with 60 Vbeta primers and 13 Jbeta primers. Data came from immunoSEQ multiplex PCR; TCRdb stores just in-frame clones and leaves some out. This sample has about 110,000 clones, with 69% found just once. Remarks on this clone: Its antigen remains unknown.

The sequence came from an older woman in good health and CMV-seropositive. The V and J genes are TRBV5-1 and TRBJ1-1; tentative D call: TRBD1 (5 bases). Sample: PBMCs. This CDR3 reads CASSFAGGSTEAFF. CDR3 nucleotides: TGCGCCAGCAGCTTTGCGGGGGGGAGCACTGAAGCTTTCTTT.